The next 20 T cell receptor beta chains were all read from a single sample in a study of blood T cell repertoires in COVID-19. Measured with immunoSEQ multiplex PCR; TCRdb has only the in-frame clones, and not every one. In the table there are 450,000 or so clones, around 90% of which are singletons. The sequenced material came from PBMCs or T cells enriched from blood (not recorded which). Receptor source: a man younger than 35 who had recovered from COVID-19.

V is TRBV5-1 and J is TRBJ2-5; a possible D gene is TRBD1 (6 bases). Germline-derived CDR1 and CDR2 are SGHRS and YFSETQ. This CDR3 is 15 amino acids long. Between the trimmed V and J ends, which lost 5 bases and 3 bases, there was a span of 17 bases. The CDR3 sequence is CASSSIPGAKETQYF. The CDR3, as DNA: TGCGCCAGCAGTTCAATTCCAGGGGCCAAAGAGACCCAGTACTTC.

This clone has only one observation. As DNA, the CDR3 is TGTGCCAGTACGGGACACCCCGGAGGCGAGCAGTACTTC. Its translation is CASTGHPGGEQYF. The V gene is TRBV19, the J gene TRBJ2-7; possibly TRBD1 for D (6 bases). In germline, CDR1 is LNHDA, CDR2 SQIVND (reference sequence). CDR3 length equals 13 residues. The ends were cut back, 7 bases at V and 6 bases at J, with 16 bases in the middle.

The chain employs TRBV2 and TRBJ1-1; 8 nucleotides agree with TRBD1. Losses at the gene ends were 6 bases for V and 3 bases for J; bases not matched to a gene: 6. This CDR3 spans 14 amino acids. Germline V gene lookup returns CDR1 SNHLY and CDR2 FYNNEI. The CDR3 loop is CASSGQGADTEAFF. CDR3 DNA: TGTGCCAGCAGCGGACAGGGAGCGGACACTGAAGCTTTCTTT.

Comments on this clone: A read error may account for a junction end that differs from germline. This rearrangement joins TRBV2 to TRBJ2-7; a weak D match, TRBD1 (5 bases). The CDR3 covers 14 residues. Per germline, CDR1 SNHLY and CDR2 FYNNEI. The CDR3 DNA is TGTGCCAGCAGTGAACTAGGGGCCCCCTACCAGCAGTACTTC. It codes for CASSELGAPYQQYF.

This clone was observed a single time. The CDR3 nucleotides are TGTGCCAGTAGTATAGATAACACAGATACGCAGTATTTT. This translates into CASSIDNTDTQYF. The chain couples TRBV19 to TRBJ2-3; D gene unclear. The length of the CDR3 is 13 residues. Looked up from germline, CDR1 is LNHDA and CDR2 is SQIVND (reference sequence). V was clipped by 0 bases and J by 2 bases, with 3 bases between them.

The chain joins TRBV11-2 to TRBJ1-2, with a tentative D call TRBD1 (5 bases). The V end was cut by 3 bases, the J end by 6 bases, with 17 bases between. The CDR3 loop spans 15 amino acids. The germline CDR1 and CDR2 sequences are SGHAT and FQNNGV. The CDR3 DNA reads as TGTGCCAGCAGCTTTTTCCAGGGAGGGATTGATGGCTACACCTTC. Translating gives CASSFFQGGIDGYTF. Based on the CDR3 plus reference TRBV11-2 and TRBJ1-2, the full variable domain is EAGVAQSPRYKIIEKRQSVAFWCNPISGHATLYWYQQILGQGPKLLIQFQNNGVVDDSQLPKDRFSAERLKGVDSTLKIQPAKLEDSAVYLCASSFFQGGIDGYTFGSGTRLTVV.

The count of this clone is one. This rearrangement joins TRBV6-4 to TRBJ1-1; 8 bases fit TRBD1. Germline V lookup: CDR1 MRHNA, CDR2 SNTAGT. After removal of 6 bases from V and 3 bases from J, the junction contained 3 bases not matched to a gene. CDR3 length: 13 residues. The CDR3 here is CASSMTGDTEAFF. The CDR3 nucleotides read TGTGCCAGCAGCATGACAGGGGACACTGAAGCTTTCTTT.

The chain combines TRBV5-1 with TRBJ1-4; 7 nucleotides match TRBD1. J gave up 4 bases and V 4 bases, and 7 bases lay outside the gene matches. Looked up from germline, CDR1 is SGHRS and CDR2 is YFSETQ. This CDR3 region has 15 residues. CDR3 loop: CASSLGTAGNEKLFF. For the CDR3, the DNA is TGCGCCAGCAGCCTGGGGACAGCCGGTAATGAAAAACTGTTTTTT. The full variable domain, in which reference TRBV5-1 and TRBJ1-4 provide the parts outside the CDR3, is KAGVTQTPRYLIKTRGQQVTLSCSPISGHRSVSWYQQTPGQGLQFLFEYFSETQRNKGNFPGRFSGRQFSNSRSEMNVSTLELGDSALYLCASSLGTAGNEKLFFGSGTQLSVL.

This clone was seen only once. The chain couples TRBV19 to TRBJ1-5; D uncertain. V was cut by 4 bases and J by 3 bases, with 4 bases left in between. Germline-derived CDR1 and CDR2 are LNHDA and SQIVND (reference sequence). The CDR3 has 12 amino acids. CDR3 protein: CASSTFNQPQHF. In DNA, the CDR3 is TGTGCCAGTAGTACCTTCAATCAGCCCCAGCATTTT.

This chain links TRBV27 with TRBJ1-5, with 11 bases lining up with TRBD1. From germline, CDR1 is MNHEY and CDR2 SMNVEV (reference sequence). With 5 bases clipped from V and 2 bases from J, the junction kept 11 bases outside the gene matches. This CDR3 has 18 amino acids. The CDR3 coding sequence is TGTGCCAGCAGTCCCGGGACAGGGGGAGATCTTCGCAATCAGCCCCAGCATTTT. Protein sequence: CASSPGTGGDLRNQPQHF.

The chain joins TRBV29-1 to TRBJ1-1, with TRBD1 matching over 11 bases. The germline gives CDR1 SQVTM, CDR2 ANQGSEA. There are 15 residues in the CDR3. Trimming removed 5 bases from V and 4 bases from J; junction bases left unmatched: 9. The CDR3 reads CSVTGTGGVVTEAFF. Written as DNA, the CDR3 is TGCAGCGTTACCGGGACAGGGGGGGTCGTCACTGAAGCTTTCTTT.

The gene calls are TRBV7-2 and TRBJ1-1, with 10 bases matching TRBD1. Unmatched junction bases numbered 8, after V lost 6 bases and J lost 7 bases. Germline V gives CDR1 SGHTA, CDR2 FQGNSA. This CDR3 region has 14 residues. The CDR3 DNA follows: TGTGCCAGCAGGAACAGACAGGGGGCAAGTGAAGCTTTCTTT. Translation: CASRNRQGASEAFF.

The chain combines TRBV11-1 with TRBJ1-1; D ambiguous. Looked up from germline, CDR1 is SGHAT and CDR2 is FQDESV (reference sequence). CDR3 size: 13 residues. V was trimmed by 5 bases and J by 1 base, leaving 8 bases between them. The CDR3: CASSLKPNTEAFF. The CDR3 DNA sequence: TGTGCCAGCAGCCTAAAACCGAACACTGAAGCTTTCTTT.

J is TRBJ1-1 and V is TRBV6-2 or TRBV6-3, with D possibly being TRBD1 (5 bases). Between the trimmed V and J ends, which lost 6 bases and 1 base, there was a span of 15 bases. The CDR3 is 15 residues long. Per the germline V gene, CDR1 is MNHEY and CDR2 is SVGEGT. CDR3 in DNA: TGTGCCAGCAGCCCGGGACTGGGGACGAACACTGAAGCTTTCTTT. Translating gives CASSPGLGTNTEAFF.

Note on this clone: The sample carries other DNA sequences with the same CDR3. This chain uses TRBV19 with TRBJ1-3; the match to TRBD1 covers 7 bases. This CDR3 has 13 amino acids. J gave up 4 bases and V 8 bases, and 5 bases lay outside the gene matches. Germline-derived CDR1 and CDR2 are LNHDA and SQIVND (reference sequence). The CDR3 region is CASRQGAGNTIYF. The CDR3 DNA follows: TGTGCCAGTCGACAGGGTGCCGGAAACACCATATATTTT.

As regards this clone: The sample carries other DNA sequences with the same CDR3. V and J are TRBV10-3 and TRBJ1-2; D may be TRBD1 (6 bases). Trimming took 0 bases from V and 2 from J, leaving 7 bases between them. Germline CDR1 and CDR2: ENHRY and SYGVKD. This CDR3 has 14 amino acids. The DNA of the CDR3 is TGTGCCATCAGTGAGTCGCAGGGGAACTATGGCTACACCTTC. This gives the protein CAISESQGNYGYTF.

This sequence joins TRBV4-1 and TRBJ2-2, with D uncertain. The CDR3 has 17 residues. Trimming left V 0 bases short and J 3 bases short, with 14 bases between. Germline V gives CDR1 MGHRA, CDR2 YSYEKL. CDR3 bases: TGCGCCAGCAGCCAAGAACCCGGAGACCTACACACCGGGGAGCTGTTTTTT. This codes for CASSQEPGDLHTGELFF.

The sample holds one count of this clone. J is TRBJ1-5 and V is TRBV10-2; the D gene is possibly TRBD1 (6 bases). This CDR3 contains 14 residues. Per the germline V gene, CDR1 is WSHSY and CDR2 is SAAADI. The V end was cut by 1 base, the J end by 4 bases, with 8 bases between. The CDR3 DNA is TGCGCCAGCAGTGAGTGGCAGGGGAATCAGCCCCAGCATTTT. This encodes CASSEWQGNQPQHF.

The chain joins TRBV19 to TRBJ1-2; unclear D gene. Germline loops: CDR1 LNHDA, CDR2 SQIVND (reference sequence). The CDR3 runs 14 residues. Trimming pared 7 bases from V and 5 bases from J, leaving 17 bases between. The CDR3 loop reads CASISRSSQYGYTF. The CDR3 DNA reads as TGTGCCAGTATTTCGAGAAGTTCTCAATATGGCTACACCTTC.

The chain carries TRBV10-3 and TRBJ2-6, with a possible D match to TRBD2 (5 bases). CDR1 is ENHRY, CDR2 SYGVKD, per germline. V was clipped by 9 bases and J by 0 bases, with 6 bases between them. CDR3 length equals 13 residues. In DNA, the CDR3 is TGTGCCATGGGGAGCTCTGGGGCCAACGTCCTGACTTTC. It specifies CAMGSSGANVLTF.